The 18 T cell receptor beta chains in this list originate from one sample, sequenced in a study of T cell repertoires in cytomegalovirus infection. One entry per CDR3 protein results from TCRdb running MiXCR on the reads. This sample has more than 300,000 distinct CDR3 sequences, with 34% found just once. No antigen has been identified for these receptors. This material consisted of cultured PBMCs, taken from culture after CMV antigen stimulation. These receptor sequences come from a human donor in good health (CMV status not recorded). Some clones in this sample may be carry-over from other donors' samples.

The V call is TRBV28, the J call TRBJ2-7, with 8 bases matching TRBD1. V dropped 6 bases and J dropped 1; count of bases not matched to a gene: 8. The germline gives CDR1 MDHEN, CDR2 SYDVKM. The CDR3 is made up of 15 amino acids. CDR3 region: CASSPGTGLSYEQYF. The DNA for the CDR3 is TGTGCCAGCAGCCCCGGGACAGGCTTATCCTACGAGCAGTACTTC.

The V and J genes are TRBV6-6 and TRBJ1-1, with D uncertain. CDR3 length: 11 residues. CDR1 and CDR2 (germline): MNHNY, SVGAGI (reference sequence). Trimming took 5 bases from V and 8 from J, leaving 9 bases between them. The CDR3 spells CASSVKLEAFF. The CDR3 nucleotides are TGTGCCAGCAGTGTTAAGTTAGAAGCTTTCTTT.

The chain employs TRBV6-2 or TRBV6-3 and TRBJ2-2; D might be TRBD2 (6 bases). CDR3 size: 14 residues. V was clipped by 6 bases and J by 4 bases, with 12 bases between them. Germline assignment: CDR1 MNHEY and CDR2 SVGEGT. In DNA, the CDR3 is TGTGCCAGCAGGGCTGGGGGGACCACCGGGGAGCTGTTTTTT. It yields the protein CASRAGGTTGELFF.

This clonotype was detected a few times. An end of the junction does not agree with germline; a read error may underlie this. CDR3 DNA: TGTGCCAGCAGCCCGGGACAGTCGAACGCTGAAGCTTTCTTT. As protein: CASSPGQSNAEAFF. The V gene is TRBV28, the J gene TRBJ1-1; TRBD1 aligns across 7 bases. CDR3 length: 14 amino acids. Germline values: CDR1 MDHEN, CDR2 SYDVKM.

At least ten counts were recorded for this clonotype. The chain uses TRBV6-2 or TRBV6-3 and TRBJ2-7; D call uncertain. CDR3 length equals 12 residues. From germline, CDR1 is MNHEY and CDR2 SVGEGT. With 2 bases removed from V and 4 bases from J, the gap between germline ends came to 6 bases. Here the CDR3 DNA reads TGTGCCAGCAGTTACGGCAGGTACGAGCAGTACTTC. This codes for CASSYGRYEQYF.

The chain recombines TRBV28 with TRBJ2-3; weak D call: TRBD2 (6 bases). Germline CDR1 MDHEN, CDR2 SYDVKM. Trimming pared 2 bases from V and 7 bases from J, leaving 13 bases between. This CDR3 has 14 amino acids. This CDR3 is CASSLPGRGYTQYF. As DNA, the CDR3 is TGTGCCAGCAGTTTACCAGGCCGGGGGTATACGCAGTATTTT.

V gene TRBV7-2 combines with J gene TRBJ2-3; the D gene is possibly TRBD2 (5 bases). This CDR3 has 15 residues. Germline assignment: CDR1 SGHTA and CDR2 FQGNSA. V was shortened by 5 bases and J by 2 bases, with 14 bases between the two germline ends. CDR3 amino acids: CASSAYGLVTDTQYF. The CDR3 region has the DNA TGTGCCAGCAGCGCCTACGGACTCGTCACAGATACGCAGTATTTT.

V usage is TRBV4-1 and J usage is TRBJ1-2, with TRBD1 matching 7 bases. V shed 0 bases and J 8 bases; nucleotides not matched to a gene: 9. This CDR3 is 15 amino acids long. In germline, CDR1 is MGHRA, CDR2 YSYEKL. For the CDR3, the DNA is TGCGCCAGCAGCCAAGAAAGTGACAGGGTCGGCGGCTACACCTTC. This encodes CASSQESDRVGGYTF.

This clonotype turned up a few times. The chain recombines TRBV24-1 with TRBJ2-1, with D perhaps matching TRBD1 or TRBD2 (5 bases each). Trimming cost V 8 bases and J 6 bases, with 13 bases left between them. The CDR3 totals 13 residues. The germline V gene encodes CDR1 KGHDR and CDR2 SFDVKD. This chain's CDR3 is CATNDGGFNEQFF. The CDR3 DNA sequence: TGTGCCACCAACGATGGGGGTTTCAATGAGCAGTTCTTC.

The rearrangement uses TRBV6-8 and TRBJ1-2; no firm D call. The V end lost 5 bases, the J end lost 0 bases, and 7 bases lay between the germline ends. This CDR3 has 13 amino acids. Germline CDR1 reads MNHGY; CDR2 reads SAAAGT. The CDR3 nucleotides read TGTGCCAGCAGTACCGGACCTAACTATGGCTACACCTTC. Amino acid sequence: CASSTGPNYGYTF.

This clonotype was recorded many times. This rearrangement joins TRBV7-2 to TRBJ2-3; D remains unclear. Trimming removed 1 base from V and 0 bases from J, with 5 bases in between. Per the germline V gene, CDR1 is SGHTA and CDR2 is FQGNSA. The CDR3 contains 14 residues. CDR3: CASSLEVSTDTQYF. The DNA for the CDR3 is TGTGCCAGCAGCTTAGAAGTTAGCACAGATACGCAGTATTTT.

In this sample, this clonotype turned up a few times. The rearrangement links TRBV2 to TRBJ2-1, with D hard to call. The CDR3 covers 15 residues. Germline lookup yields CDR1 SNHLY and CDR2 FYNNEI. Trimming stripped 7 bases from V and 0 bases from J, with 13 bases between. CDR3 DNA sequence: TGTGCCAGCAACGCGGAGATGAGCTCCTACAATGAGCAGTTCTTC. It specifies CASNAEMSSYNEQFF.

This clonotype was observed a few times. The CDR3 DNA is TGTGCTAGTGGTTTGTTTAACAGGGGGCGGATTAATGAAAAACTGTTTTTT. Translated: CASGLFNRGRINEKLFF. This chain uses TRBV12-5 with TRBJ1-4, with 9 bases lining up with TRBD1. This CDR3 has 17 amino acids. CDR1 LGHNT and CDR2 FRNRAP come from the germline V gene. The trim removed 2 bases at V and 4 bases at J, leaving 8 bases unmatched.

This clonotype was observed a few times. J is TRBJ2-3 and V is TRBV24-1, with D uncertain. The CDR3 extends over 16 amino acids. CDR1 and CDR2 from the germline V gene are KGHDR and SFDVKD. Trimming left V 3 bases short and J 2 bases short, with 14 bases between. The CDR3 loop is CATSDRKGETTDTQYF. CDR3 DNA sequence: TGTGCCACCAGTGATCGGAAAGGAGAAACCACAGATACGCAGTATTTT.

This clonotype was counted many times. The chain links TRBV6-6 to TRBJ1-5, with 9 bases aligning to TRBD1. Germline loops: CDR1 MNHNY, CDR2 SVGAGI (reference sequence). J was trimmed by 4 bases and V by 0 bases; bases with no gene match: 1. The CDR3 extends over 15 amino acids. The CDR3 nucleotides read TGTGCCAGCAGTTACTCGACAGGGGGTAATCAGCCCCAGCATTTT. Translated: CASSYSTGGNQPQHF.

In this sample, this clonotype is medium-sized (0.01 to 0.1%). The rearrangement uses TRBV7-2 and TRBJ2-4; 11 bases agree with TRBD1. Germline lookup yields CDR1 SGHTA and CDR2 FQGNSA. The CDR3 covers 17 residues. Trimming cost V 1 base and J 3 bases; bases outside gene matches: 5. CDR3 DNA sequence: TGTGCCAGCAGCTTAGTCGGGGGGACAGGGGGCAAAAACATTCAGTACTTC. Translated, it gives CASSLVGGTGGKNIQYF.

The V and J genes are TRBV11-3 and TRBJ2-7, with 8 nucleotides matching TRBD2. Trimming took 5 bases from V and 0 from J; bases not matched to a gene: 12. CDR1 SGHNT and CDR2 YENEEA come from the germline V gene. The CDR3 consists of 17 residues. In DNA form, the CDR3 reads TGTGCCAGCAGCCCGGGGTGGGAGCGGGAGAACTCCTACGAGCAGTACTTC. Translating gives CASSPGWERENSYEQYF.

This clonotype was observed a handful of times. CDR3 in DNA: TGTGCCAGCAGTGAAGACAGCTCTGGGGCCAACGTCCTGACTTTC. Amino acid sequence: CASSEDSSGANVLTF. The V call is TRBV6-1, the J call TRBJ2-6; no clear D gene. Germline CDR1 reads MNHNS; CDR2 reads SASEGT. The CDR3 totals 15 residues. V dropped 1 base and J dropped 0 bases, with 4 bases sitting between them.